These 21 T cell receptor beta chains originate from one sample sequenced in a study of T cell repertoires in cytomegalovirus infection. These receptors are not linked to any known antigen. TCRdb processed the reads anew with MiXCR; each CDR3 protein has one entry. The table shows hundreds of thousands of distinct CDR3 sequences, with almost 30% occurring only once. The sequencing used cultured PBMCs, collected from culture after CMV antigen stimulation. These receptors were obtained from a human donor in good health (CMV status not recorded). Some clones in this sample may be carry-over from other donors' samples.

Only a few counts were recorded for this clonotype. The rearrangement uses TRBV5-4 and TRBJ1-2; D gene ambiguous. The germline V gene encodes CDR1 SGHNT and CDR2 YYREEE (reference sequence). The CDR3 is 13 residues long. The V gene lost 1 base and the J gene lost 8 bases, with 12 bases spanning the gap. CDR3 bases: TGTGCCAGCAGCTTGTCCCCCGCGGGCGGCTACACCTTC. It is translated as CASSLSPAGGYTF.

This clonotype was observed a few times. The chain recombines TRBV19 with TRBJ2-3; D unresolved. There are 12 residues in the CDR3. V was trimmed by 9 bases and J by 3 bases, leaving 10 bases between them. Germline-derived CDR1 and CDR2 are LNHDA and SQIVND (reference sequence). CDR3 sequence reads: CASTEGTDTQYF. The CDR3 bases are TGTGCCAGCACCGAAGGTACAGATACGCAGTATTTT.

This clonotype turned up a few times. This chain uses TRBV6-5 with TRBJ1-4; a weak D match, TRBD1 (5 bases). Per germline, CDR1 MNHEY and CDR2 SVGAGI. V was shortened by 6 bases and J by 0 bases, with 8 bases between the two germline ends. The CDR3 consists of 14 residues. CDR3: CASRKTATNEKLFF. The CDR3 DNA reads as TGTGCCAGCAGAAAGACAGCAACTAATGAAAAACTGTTTTTT.

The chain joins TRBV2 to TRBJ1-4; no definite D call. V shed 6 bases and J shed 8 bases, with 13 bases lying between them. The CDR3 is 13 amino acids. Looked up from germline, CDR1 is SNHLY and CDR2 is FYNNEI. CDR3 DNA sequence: TGTGCCAGCAGACAGTCCCCGGGGGAAAAACTGTTTTTT. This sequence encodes CASRQSPGEKLFF. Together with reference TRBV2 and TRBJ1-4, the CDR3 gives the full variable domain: EPEVTQTPSHQVTQMGQEVILRCVPISNHLYFYWYRQILGQKVEFLVSFYNNEISEKSEIFDDQFSVERPDGSNFTLKIRSTKLEDSAMYFCASRQSPGEKLFFGSGTQLSVL.

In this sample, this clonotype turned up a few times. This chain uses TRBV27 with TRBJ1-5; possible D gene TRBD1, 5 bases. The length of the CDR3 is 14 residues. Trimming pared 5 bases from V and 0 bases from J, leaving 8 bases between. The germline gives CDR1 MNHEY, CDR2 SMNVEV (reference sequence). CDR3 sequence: CASSRDLSNQPQHF. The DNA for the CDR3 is TGTGCCAGCAGTAGGGACCTTAGCAATCAGCCCCAGCATTTT.

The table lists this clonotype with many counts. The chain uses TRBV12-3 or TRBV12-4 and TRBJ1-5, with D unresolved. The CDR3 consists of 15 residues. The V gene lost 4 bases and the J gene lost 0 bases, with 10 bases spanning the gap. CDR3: CASSSDPGSNQPQHF. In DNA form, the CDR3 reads TGTGCCAGCAGTTCCGACCCCGGTAGCAATCAGCCCCAGCATTTT.

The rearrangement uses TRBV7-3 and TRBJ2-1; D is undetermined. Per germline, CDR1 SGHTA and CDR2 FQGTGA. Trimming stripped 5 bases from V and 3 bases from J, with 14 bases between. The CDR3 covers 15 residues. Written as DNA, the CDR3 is TGTGCCAGCAGCCTTGTAGCAGAGGTCTACAATGAGCAGTTCTTC. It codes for CASSLVAEVYNEQFF.

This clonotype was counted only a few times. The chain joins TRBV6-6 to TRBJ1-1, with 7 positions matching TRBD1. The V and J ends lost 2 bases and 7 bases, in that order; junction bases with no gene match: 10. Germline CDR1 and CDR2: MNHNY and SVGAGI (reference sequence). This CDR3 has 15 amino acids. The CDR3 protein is CASSYPPRGTVEAFF. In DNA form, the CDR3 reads TGTGCCAGCAGTTACCCCCCCCGAGGGACAGTTGAAGCTTTCTTT.

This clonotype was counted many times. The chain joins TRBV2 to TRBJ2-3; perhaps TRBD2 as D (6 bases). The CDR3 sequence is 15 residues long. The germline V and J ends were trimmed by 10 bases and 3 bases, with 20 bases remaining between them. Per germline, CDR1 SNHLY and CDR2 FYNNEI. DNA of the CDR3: TGTGCCACCCCCCCGGAGGGGTTGGAGACAGATACGCAGTATTTT. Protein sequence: CATPPEGLETDTQYF.

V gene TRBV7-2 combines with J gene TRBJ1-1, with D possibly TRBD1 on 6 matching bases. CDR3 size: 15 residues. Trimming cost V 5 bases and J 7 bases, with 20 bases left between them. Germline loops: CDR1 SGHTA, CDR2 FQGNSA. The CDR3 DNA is TGTGCCAGCAGCAATAGAGGGACACTCGGAGGTGAAGCTTTCTTT. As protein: CASSNRGTLGGEAFF.

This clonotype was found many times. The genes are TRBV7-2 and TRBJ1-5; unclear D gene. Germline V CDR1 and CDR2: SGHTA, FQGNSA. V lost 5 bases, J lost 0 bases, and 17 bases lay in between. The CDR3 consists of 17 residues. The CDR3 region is CASSVQPPLYSNQPQHF. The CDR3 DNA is TGTGCCAGCAGCGTACAGCCACCACTTTATAGCAATCAGCCCCAGCATTTT.

The CDR3 region has the DNA TGCGCCAGCAGTCAATCTTATCCGTTAGGTTGCAATCAGCCCCAGCATTTT. Encoded protein: CASSQSYPLGCNQPQHF. The chain recombines TRBV23-1 with TRBJ1-5; no reliable D call. TRBV23-1 is an ORF for which the function is uncertain. The ends were cut back, 0 bases at V and 2 bases at J, with 14 bases in the middle. The CDR3 is 17 residues long.

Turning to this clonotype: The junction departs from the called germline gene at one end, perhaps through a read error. The CDR3 loop is CASSQTGSTEQFF. The DNA for the CDR3 is TGTGCCAGCAGCCAAACAGGGTCAACTGAGCAGTTCTTC. The gene calls are TRBV4-1 and TRBJ2-1, with TRBD1 as a possible D gene (6 bases). This CDR3 is built from 13 residues. Germline lookup yields CDR1 MGHRA and CDR2 YSYEKL.

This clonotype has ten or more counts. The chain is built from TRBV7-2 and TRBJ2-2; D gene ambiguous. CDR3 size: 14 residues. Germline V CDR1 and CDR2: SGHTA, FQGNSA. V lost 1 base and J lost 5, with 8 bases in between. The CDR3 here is CASSLVVETGELFF. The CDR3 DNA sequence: TGTGCCAGCAGCTTAGTAGTAGAAACCGGGGAGCTGTTTTTT.

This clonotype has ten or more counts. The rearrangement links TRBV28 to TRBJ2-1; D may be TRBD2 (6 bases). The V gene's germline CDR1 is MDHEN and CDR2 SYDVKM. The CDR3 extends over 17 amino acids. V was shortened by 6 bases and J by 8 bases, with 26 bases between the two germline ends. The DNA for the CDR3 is TGTGCCAGCAGAATCTTAGTGGAGGGAAAAGGGAGAGATGAGCAGTTCTTC. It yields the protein CASRILVEGKGRDEQFF.

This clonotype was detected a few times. CDR3 DNA: TGTGCCAGCAGGGACGTCCAGGGAAACACCGGGGAGCTGTTTTTT. Translating gives CASRDVQGNTGELFF. The gene calls are TRBV28 and TRBJ2-2; a possible D gene is TRBD1 (5 bases). The germline V gene has CDR1 MDHEN and CDR2 SYDVKM. The CDR3 spans 15 residues. The V and J ends lost 6 bases and 2 bases respectively, with 13 bases between them.

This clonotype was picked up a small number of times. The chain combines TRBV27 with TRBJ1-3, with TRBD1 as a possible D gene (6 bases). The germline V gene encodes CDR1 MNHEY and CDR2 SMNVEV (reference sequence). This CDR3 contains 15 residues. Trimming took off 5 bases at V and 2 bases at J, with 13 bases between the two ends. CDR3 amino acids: CASSIQGVTGNTIYF. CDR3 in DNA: TGTGCCAGCAGTATACAGGGTGTGACTGGAAACACCATATATTTT.

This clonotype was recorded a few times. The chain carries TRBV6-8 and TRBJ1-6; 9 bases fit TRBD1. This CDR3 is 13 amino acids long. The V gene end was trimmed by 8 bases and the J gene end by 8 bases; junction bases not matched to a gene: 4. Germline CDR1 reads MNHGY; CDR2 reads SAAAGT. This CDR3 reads CASQGQGHSPLHF. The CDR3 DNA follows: TGTGCCAGCCAGGGACAGGGACATTCACCCCTCCACTTT.

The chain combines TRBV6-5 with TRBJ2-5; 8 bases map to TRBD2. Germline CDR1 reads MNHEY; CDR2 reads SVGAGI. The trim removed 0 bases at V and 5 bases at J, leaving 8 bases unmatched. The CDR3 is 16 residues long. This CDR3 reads CASSYSSGGRSETQYF. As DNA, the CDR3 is TGTGCCAGCAGTTACTCGTCGGGGGGGCGAAGTGAGACCCAGTACTTC.

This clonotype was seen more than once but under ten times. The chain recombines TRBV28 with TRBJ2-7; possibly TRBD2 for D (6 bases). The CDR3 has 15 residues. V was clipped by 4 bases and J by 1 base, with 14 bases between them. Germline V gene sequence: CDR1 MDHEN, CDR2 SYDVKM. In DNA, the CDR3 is TGTGCCAGCAGTTCATTCCGGGAGCCGTCCTACGAGCAGTACTTC. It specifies CASSSFREPSYEQYF.

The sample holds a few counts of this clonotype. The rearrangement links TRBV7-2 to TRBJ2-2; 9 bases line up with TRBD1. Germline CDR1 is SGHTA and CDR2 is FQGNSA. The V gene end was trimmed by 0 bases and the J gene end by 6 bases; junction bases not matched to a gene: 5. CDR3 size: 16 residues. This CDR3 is CASSLAGQGNSGELFF. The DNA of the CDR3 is TGTGCCAGCAGCTTAGCGGGACAGGGCAACTCCGGGGAGCTGTTTTTT.